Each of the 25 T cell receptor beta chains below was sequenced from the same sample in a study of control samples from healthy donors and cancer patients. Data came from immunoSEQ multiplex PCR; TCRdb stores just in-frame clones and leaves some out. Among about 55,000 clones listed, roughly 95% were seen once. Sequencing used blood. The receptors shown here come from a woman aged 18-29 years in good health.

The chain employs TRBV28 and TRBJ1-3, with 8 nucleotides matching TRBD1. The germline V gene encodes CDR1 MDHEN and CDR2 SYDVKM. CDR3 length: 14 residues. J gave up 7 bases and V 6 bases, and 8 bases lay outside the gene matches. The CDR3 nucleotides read TGTGCCAGCAGCTCCCAGGGGGCGGAGAACACCATATATTTT. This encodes CASSSQGAENTIYF.

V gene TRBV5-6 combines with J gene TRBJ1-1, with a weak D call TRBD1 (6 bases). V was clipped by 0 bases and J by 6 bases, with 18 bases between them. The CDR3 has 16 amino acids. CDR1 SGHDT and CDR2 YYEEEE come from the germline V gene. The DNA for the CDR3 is TGTGCCAGCAGCTTGGCTCTCCAGGGGTATTTAGCTGAAGCTTTCTTT. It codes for CASSLALQGYLAEAFF.

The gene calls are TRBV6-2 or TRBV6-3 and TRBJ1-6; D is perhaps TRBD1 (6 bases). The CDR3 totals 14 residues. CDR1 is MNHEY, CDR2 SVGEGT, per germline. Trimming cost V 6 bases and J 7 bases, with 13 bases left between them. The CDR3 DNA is TGTGCCAGCAGCCCGACAGGAAAGAATTCACCCCTCCACTTT. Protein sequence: CASSPTGKNSPLHF.

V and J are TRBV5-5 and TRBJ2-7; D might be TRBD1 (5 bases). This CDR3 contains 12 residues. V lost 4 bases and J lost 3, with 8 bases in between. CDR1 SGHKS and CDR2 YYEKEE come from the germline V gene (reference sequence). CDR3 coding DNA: TGTGCCAGCAGCGCGGACAACTACGAGCAGTACTTC. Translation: CASSADNYEQYF.

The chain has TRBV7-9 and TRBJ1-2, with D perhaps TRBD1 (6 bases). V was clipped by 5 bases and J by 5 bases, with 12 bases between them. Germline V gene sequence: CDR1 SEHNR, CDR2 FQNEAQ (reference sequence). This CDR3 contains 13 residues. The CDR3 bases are TGTGCCAGCAGCGGAACAGGGTCTTATGGCTACACCTTC. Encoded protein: CASSGTGSYGYTF. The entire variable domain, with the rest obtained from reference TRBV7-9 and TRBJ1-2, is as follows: DTGVSQNPRHKITKRGQNVTFRCDPISEHNRLYWYRQTLGQGPEFLTYFQNEAQLEKSRLLSDRFSAERPKGSFSTLEIQRTEQGDSAMYLCASSGTGSYGYTFGSGTRLTVV.

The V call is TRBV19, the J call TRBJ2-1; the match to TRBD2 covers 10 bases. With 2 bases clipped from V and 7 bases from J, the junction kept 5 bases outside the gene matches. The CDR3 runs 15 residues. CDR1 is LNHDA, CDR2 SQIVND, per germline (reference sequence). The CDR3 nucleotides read TGTGCCAGTAGTATAAGCGGGGGGGCGGGTAATGAGCAGTTCTTC. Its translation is CASSISGGAGNEQFF.

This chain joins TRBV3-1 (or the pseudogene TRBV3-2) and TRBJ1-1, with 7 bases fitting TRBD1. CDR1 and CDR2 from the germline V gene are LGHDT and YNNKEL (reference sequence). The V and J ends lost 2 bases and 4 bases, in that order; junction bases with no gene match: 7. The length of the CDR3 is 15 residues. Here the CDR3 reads CASSQRYRGGTEAFF. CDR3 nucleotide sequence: TGTGCCAGCAGCCAACGGTACAGGGGTGGCACTGAAGCTTTCTTT.

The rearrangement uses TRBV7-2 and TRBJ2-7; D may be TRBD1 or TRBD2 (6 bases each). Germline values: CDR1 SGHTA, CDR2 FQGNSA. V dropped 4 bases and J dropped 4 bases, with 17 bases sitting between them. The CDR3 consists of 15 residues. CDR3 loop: CASSYLTGGGYEQYF. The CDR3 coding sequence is TGTGCCAGCAGCTATTTGACAGGAGGGGGGTACGAGCAGTACTTC.

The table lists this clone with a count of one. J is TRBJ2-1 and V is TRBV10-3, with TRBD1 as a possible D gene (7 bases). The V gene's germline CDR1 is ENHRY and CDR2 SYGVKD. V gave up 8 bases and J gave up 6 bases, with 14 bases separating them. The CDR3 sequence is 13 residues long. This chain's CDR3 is CAIAEGAANEQFF. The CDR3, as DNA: TGTGCCATCGCGGAGGGGGCGGCCAATGAGCAGTTCTTC.

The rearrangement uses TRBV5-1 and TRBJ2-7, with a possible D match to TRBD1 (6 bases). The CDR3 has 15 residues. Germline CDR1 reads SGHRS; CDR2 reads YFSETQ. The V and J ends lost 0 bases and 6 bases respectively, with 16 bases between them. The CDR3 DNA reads TGCGCCAGCAGCTTGGGGTGGGGGACATCGGGCGAGCAGTACTTC. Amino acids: CASSLGWGTSGEQYF.

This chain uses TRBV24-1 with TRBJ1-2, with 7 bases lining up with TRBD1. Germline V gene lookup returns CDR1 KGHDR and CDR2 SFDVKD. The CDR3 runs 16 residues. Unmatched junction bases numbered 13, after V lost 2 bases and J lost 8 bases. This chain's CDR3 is CATSDSATGTAWGYTF. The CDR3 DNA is TGTGCCACCAGTGATTCTGCGACAGGGACCGCTTGGGGCTACACCTTC.

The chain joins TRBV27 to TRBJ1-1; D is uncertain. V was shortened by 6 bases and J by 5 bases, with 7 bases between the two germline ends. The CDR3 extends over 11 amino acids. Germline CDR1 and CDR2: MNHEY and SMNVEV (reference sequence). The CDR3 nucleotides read TGTGCCAGCAGAGGGAGGACTGAAGCTTTCTTT. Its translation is CASRGRTEAFF.

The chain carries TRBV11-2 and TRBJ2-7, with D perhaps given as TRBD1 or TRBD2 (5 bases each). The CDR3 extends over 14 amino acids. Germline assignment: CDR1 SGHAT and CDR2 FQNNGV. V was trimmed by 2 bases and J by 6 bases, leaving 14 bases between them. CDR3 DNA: TGTGCCAGCAGCTTAATTTTGACGAGGGGCGAGCAGTACTTC. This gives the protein CASSLILTRGEQYF.

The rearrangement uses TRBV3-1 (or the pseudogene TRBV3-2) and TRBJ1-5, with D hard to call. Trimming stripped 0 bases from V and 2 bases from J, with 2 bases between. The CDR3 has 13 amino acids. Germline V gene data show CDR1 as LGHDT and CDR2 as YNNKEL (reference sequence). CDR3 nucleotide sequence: TGTGCCAGCAGCCAAGAGGGCAATCAGCCCCAGCATTTT. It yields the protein CASSQEGNQPQHF.

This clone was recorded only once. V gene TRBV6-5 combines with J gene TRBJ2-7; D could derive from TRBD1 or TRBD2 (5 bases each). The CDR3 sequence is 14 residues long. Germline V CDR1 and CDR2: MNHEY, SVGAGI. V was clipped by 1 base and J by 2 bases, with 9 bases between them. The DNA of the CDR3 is TGTGCCAGCAGTTACTTTCAGGGAGCCTACGAGCAGTACTTC. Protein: CASSYFQGAYEQYF.

The CDR3: CASSLSGRDGYTF. In DNA, the CDR3 is TGCGCCAGCAGCTTGTCAGGGAGGGATGGCTACACCTTC. The rearrangement joins TRBV5-1 to TRBJ1-2; D possibly corresponds to TRBD1 (5 bases). This CDR3 is built from 13 residues. V dropped 1 base and J dropped 6 bases, with 10 bases sitting between them. CDR1 and CDR2 from the germline V gene are SGHRS and YFSETQ.

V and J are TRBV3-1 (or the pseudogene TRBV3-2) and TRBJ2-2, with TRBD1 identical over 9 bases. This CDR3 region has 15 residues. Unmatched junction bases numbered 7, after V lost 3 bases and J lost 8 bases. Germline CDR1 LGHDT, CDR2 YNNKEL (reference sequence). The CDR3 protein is CASSQRQGGRGELFF. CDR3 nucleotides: TGTGCCAGCAGCCAGCGACAGGGGGGTAGAGGGGAGCTGTTTTTT.

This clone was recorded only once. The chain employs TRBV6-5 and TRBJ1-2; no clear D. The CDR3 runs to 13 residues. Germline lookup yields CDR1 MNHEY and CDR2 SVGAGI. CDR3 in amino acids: CATGQAPFYGYTF. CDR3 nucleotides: TGTGCTACCGGTCAGGCCCCGTTCTATGGCTACACCTTC.

As DNA, the CDR3 is TGTGCCAGCTCACCACCGTGGAGCTTGAACACTGAAGCTTTCTTT. As protein: CASSPPWSLNTEAFF. The rearrangement links TRBV18 to TRBJ1-1; no definite D call. V shed 0 bases and J shed 0 bases, with 8 bases lying between them. The CDR3 runs to 15 residues. Germline CDR1 is KGHSH and CDR2 is LQKENI.

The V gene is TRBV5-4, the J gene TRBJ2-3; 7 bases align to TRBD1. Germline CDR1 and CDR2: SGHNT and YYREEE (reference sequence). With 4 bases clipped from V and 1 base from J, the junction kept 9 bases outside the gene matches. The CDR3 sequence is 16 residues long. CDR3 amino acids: CASSQRGRRGTDTQYF. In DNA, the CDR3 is TGTGCCAGCAGCCAAAGGGGGCGGCGAGGCACAGATACGCAGTATTTT.

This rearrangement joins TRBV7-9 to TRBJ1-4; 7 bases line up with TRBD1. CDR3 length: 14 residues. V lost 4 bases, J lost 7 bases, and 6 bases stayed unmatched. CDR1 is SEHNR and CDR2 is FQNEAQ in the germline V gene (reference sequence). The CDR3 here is CASSSQGWSEKLFF. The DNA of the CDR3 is TGTGCCAGCAGCTCACAGGGGTGGAGTGAAAAACTGTTTTTT. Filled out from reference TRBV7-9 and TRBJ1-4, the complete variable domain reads DTGVSQNPRHKITKRGQNVTFRCDPISEHNRLYWYRQTLGQGPEFLTYFQNEAQLEKSRLLSDRFSAERPKGSFSTLEIQRTEQGDSAMYLCASSSQGWSEKLFFGSGTQLSVL.

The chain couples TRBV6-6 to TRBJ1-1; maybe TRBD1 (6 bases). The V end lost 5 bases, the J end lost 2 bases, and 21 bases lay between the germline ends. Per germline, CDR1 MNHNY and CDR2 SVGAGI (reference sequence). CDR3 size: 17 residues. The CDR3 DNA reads TGTGCCAGCAGTCCTCAGTATCCACAGGGACTCAACACTGAAGCTTTCTTT. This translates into CASSPQYPQGLNTEAFF.

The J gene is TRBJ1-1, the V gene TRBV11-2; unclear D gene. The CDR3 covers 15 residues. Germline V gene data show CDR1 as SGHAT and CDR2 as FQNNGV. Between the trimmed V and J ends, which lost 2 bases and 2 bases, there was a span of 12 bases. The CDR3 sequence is CASSLYPDLNTEAFF. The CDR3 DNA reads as TGTGCCAGCAGCTTATATCCAGATTTAAACACTGAAGCTTTCTTT. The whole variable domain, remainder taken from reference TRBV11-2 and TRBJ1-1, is EAGVAQSPRYKIIEKRQSVAFWCNPISGHATLYWYQQILGQGPKLLIQFQNNGVVDDSQLPKDRFSAERLKGVDSTLKIQPAKLEDSAVYLCASSLYPDLNTEAFFGQGTRLTVV.

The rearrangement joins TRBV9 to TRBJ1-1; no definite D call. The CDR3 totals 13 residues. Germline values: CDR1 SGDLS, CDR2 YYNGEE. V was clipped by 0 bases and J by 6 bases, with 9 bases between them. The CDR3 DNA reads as TGTGCCAGCAGCGTAGGAGGGTACCCTGAAGCTTTCTTT. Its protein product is CASSVGGYPEAFF.

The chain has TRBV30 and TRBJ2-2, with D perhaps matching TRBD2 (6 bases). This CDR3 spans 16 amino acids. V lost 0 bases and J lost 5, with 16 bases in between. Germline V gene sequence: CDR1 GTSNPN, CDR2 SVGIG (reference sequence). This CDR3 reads CAWSVGGQTSTGELFF. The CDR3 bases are TGTGCCTGGAGTGTAGGAGGGCAGACAAGTACCGGGGAGCTGTTTTTT.